The 27 T cell receptor beta chains below were found in one sample sequenced in a study of T cell responses to AZD1222 COVID-19 vaccine. Here immunoSEQ multiplex PCR was the method, and the copy in TCRdb shows in-frame clones only, minus some. The sample includes about 92,000 clones, approximately 90% of them seen just once. The starting material was peripheral blood, obtained on day 0 of AZD1222 vaccination. These receptors all stem from an adult in good health.

This rearrangement joins TRBV20-1 to TRBJ2-7; 7 bases are a match to TRBD1. Germline CDR1 is DFQATT and CDR2 is SNEGSKA (reference sequence). The trim removed 3 bases at V and 2 bases at J, leaving 4 bases unmatched. The CDR3 contains 13 residues. CDR3 residues: CSASQGVAYEQYF. DNA of the CDR3: TGCAGTGCTAGTCAGGGGGTCGCCTACGAGCAGTACTTC.

The rearrangement uses TRBV5-4 and TRBJ1-5; a weak D match, TRBD1 (6 bases). Germline V gene data show CDR1 as SGHNT and CDR2 as YYREEE (reference sequence). The CDR3 has 16 residues. The germline V and J ends were trimmed by 1 base and 4 bases, with 15 bases remaining between them. The CDR3 bases are TGTGCCAGCAGCTTGATGGGAGGGGGGTTGAATCAGCCCCAGCATTTT. It specifies CASSLMGGGLNQPQHF.

This rearrangement joins TRBV2 to TRBJ1-5; TRBD1 matches at 8 bases. The CDR3 sequence is 14 residues long. Germline V gene data show CDR1 as SNHLY and CDR2 as FYNNEI. Trimming removed 6 bases from V and 2 bases from J; junction bases left unmatched: 3. The CDR3, as DNA: TGTGCCAGCAGCTTGGGACAGGGCAATCAGCCCCAGCATTTT. Its translation: CASSLGQGNQPQHF.

This clone occurred once. The chain recombines TRBV5-1 with TRBJ2-2; either TRBD1 or TRBD2 may fit D (5 bases each). In germline, CDR1 is SGHRS, CDR2 YFSETQ. CDR3 length equals 16 residues. Trimming pared 0 bases from V and 6 bases from J, leaving 15 bases between. The CDR3 DNA reads TGCGCCAGCAGCTTGGATGGTGGGGGTACCCCCGGGGAGCTGTTTTTT. Translation gives CASSLDGGGTPGELFF.

The gene calls are TRBV5-1 and TRBJ1-2; 9 nucleotides align to TRBD1. Trimming removed 0 bases from V and 5 bases from J; junction bases left unmatched: 5. CDR3 length equals 15 residues. Germline V gene data show CDR1 as SGHRS and CDR2 as YFSETQ. This CDR3 reads CASSLDPGTGYGYTF. The CDR3 DNA reads TGCGCCAGCAGCTTGGACCCCGGGACAGGGTATGGCTACACCTTC.

This sequence joins TRBV6-5 and TRBJ2-7, with 8 bases matching TRBD1. Trimming cost V 2 bases and J 5 bases; bases outside gene matches: 11. The CDR3 length is 16 residues. Germline V CDR1 and CDR2: MNHEY, SVGAGI. For the CDR3, the DNA is TGTGCCAGCAGTTACCACCCCGGGACAGGCATCAACGAGCAGTACTTC. It encodes CASSYHPGTGINEQYF.

This chain uses TRBV6-5 with TRBJ1-1; possible D gene TRBD1, 5 bases. The CDR3 contains 16 residues. Trimming removed 2 bases from V and 0 bases from J, with 13 bases in between. CDR1 is MNHEY and CDR2 is SVGAGI in the germline V gene. The CDR3 DNA follows: TGTGCCAGCAGTTACGGCCGGGGACTCCTGAACACTGAAGCTTTCTTT. Translated, it gives CASSYGRGLLNTEAFF.

The chain is built from TRBV6-1 and TRBJ2-5, with D possibly matching TRBD2 (5 bases). Trimming removed 2 bases from V and 7 bases from J, with 20 bases in between. CDR3 length: 16 residues. Germline assignment: CDR1 MNHNS and CDR2 SASEGT. The CDR3 coding sequence is TGTGCCAGCAGTGAACTGGGATGGCAGTCGGCGGGGACCCAGTACTTC. Translation gives CASSELGWQSAGTQYF.

V and J are TRBV5-7 and TRBJ1-5; 9 positions agree with TRBD1. TRBV5-7 is sorted into the ORF group, with uncertain function. Trimming cost V 5 bases and J 5 bases; bases outside gene matches: 8. The CDR3 runs to 15 residues. The CDR3: CASSYPGQGYQPQHF. The DNA of the CDR3 is TGTGCCAGCAGTTATCCGGGACAGGGATATCAGCCCCAGCATTTT.

This chain joins TRBV19 and TRBJ1-6; 9 bases are shared with TRBD1. CDR3 length: 17 residues. V trimming: 4 bases; J trimming: 3 bases; junction bases outside the gene matches: 7. CDR1 is LNHDA and CDR2 is SQIVND in the germline V gene (reference sequence). CDR3 DNA: TGTGCCAGTAGTACCCCCGGGACAGGGTACTATAATTCACCCCTCCACTTT. Residues: CASSTPGTGYYNSPLHF.

The rearrangement joins TRBV11-2 to TRBJ2-7; D is unresolved. The CDR3 runs to 16 residues. Germline V CDR1 and CDR2: SGHAT, FQNNGV. V lost 1 base and J 5 bases, leaving 18 bases between the germline ends. CDR3 bases: TGTGCCAGCAGCTTAGGTGGGGTGTCTAGTCGGGACGAGCAGTACTTC. This encodes CASSLGGVSSRDEQYF.

The rearrangement joins TRBV5-6 to TRBJ1-4; 7 nucleotides line up with TRBD1. The junction had 8 bases not matched to a gene; V was cut back by 4 bases and J by 8 bases. This CDR3 comprises 14 residues. Germline V gives CDR1 SGHDT, CDR2 YYEEEE. This CDR3 is CASSDTGEVEKLFF. In nucleotides, the CDR3 is TGTGCCAGCAGCGATACAGGGGAGGTAGAAAAACTGTTTTTT.

This clone has only a few counts. The chain is built from TRBV6-4 and TRBJ1-6; maybe TRBD1 (5 bases). Germline V gene sequence: CDR1 MRHNA, CDR2 SNTAGT. This CDR3 is 14 amino acids long. V was clipped by 6 bases and J by 9 bases, with 15 bases between them. The CDR3 here is CASSGTALGSPLHF. The DNA for the CDR3 is TGTGCCAGCAGCGGGACGGCCTTGGGTTCACCCCTCCACTTT.

The chain couples TRBV5-1 to TRBJ2-7; D call uncertain. CDR3 length: 12 residues. Trimming shortened V by 4 bases and J by 7 bases, and 12 bases separated the two germline ends. Germline-derived CDR1 and CDR2 are SGHRS and YFSETQ. CDR3 in DNA: TGCGCCAGCAGCCCCCCTGGGCGGGAGCAGTACTTC. This translates into CASSPPGREQYF.

This chain links TRBV5-1 with TRBJ2-7, with TRBD2 identical over 10 bases. CDR3 length equals 20 residues. After removal of 4 bases from V and 3 bases from J, the junction contained 22 bases not matched to a gene. CDR1 is SGHRS, CDR2 YFSETQ, per germline. The CDR3 bases are TGCGCCAGCAGCAGGTCTGGGGGGACAGGATCAGCGGGAGGGCTCTACGAGCAGTACTTC. Translated, it gives CASSRSGGTGSAGGLYEQYF.

J is TRBJ2-7 and V is TRBV19; D unresolved. Germline-derived CDR1 and CDR2 are LNHDA and SQIVND (reference sequence). The V end was cut by 4 bases, the J end by 0 bases, with 16 bases between. CDR3 length equals 16 residues. CDR3 bases: TGTGCCAGTAGTACGGCTACAGCAAAGTTCTCCTACGAGCAGTACTTC. Its translation is CASSTATAKFSYEQYF.

This clone is a singleton in its sample. The rearrangement joins TRBV10-3 to TRBJ1-2; D not resolved. V dropped 0 bases and J dropped 8 bases, with 10 bases sitting between them. Germline loops: CDR1 ENHRY, CDR2 SYGVKD. This CDR3 spans 13 amino acids. CDR3 bases: TGTGCCATCAGTGAGTCTAGTGGAGGAGGCTACACCTTC. Amino acid sequence: CAISESSGGGYTF.

This rearrangement joins TRBV11-2 to TRBJ1-2, with D tentatively TRBD1 (5 bases). CDR3 length: 14 amino acids. CDR1 and CDR2 (germline): SGHAT, FQNNGV. Deletions cut 2 bases from V and 3 bases from J, with 10 bases between. The CDR3 DNA sequence: TGTGCCAGCAGCTTATACGCAGGGCACTATGGCTACACCTTC. It is translated as CASSLYAGHYGYTF.

The chain carries TRBV10-2 and TRBJ2-1, with 8 bases lining up with TRBD2. The CDR3 is made up of 17 amino acids. Germline loops: CDR1 WSHSY, CDR2 SAAADI. Germline trimming cut 7 bases from V and 0 bases from J; bases unmatched to any gene: 11. CDR3 nucleotide sequence: TGCGCCAGCACCCCTCGGGAAGCGGGAGCCTCCTACAATGAGCAGTTCTTC. Encoded protein: CASTPREAGASYNEQFF.

This rearrangement joins TRBV5-1 to TRBJ2-5; D uncertain. Germline V gene sequence: CDR1 SGHRS, CDR2 YFSETQ. The V end was cut by 4 bases, the J end by 5 bases, with 9 bases between. The CDR3 loop spans 12 amino acids. The CDR3 loop is CASSPPRETQYF. The CDR3 DNA is TGCGCCAGCAGCCCCCCCAGGGAGACCCAGTACTTC.

The chain has TRBV9 and TRBJ2-1; 9 bases align to TRBD2. This CDR3 spans 22 amino acids. Germline assignment: CDR1 SGDLS and CDR2 YYNGEE. J was trimmed by 2 bases and V by 4 bases; bases with no gene match: 25. CDR3 in amino acids: CASSYDSGGGTYYLGAYNEQFF. Here the CDR3 DNA reads TGTGCCAGCAGCTATGATAGCGGGGGAGGAACCTATTATCTGGGTGCCTACAATGAGCAGTTCTTC.

The chain couples TRBV12-3 or TRBV12-4 to TRBJ1-1; tentatively, D is TRBD1 (5 bases). V was cut by 2 bases and J by 9 bases, with 13 bases left in between. The CDR3 is 13 amino acids. CDR3 DNA sequence: TGTGCCAGCAGTTTACAGGGTCACCCAAAAGCTTTCTTT. This codes for CASSLQGHPKAFF.

The chain has TRBV4-2 and TRBJ2-1; weak D call: TRBD2 (5 bases). V lost 1 base and J lost 6, with 10 bases in between. CDR1 is LGHNA, CDR2 YNFKEQ, per germline. This CDR3 spans 14 amino acids. The CDR3 region has the DNA TGTGCCAGCAGCCAAGGTGAGACTACCAATGAGCAGTTCTTC. As protein: CASSQGETTNEQFF.

This clone occurred once. The chain employs TRBV29-1 and TRBJ2-3; 7 nucleotides align to TRBD2. V lost 1 base to trimming and J lost 4 bases; unmatched junction nucleotides: 8. The germline V gene has CDR1 SQVTM and CDR2 ANQGSEA. CDR3 size: 15 residues. The CDR3 loop reads CSVEVRTRGPDTQYF. DNA of the CDR3: TGCAGCGTTGAAGTTAGGACTAGGGGCCCAGATACGCAGTATTTT.

The CDR3, as DNA: TGTGCCAGCAGCCCCCAGGGGGGGACCTACGAGCAGTACTTC. The encoded protein is CASSPQGGTYEQYF. The V and J genes are TRBV7-2 and TRBJ2-7; either TRBD1 or TRBD2 may supply D (7 bases each). V was clipped by 5 bases and J by 2 bases, with 13 bases between them. CDR1 and CDR2 from the germline V gene are SGHTA and FQGNSA. This CDR3 is built from 14 residues.

The gene calls are TRBV9 and TRBJ2-1; 8 bases align to TRBD2. Losses at the gene ends were 0 bases for V and 6 bases for J; bases not matched to a gene: 8. The CDR3 totals 16 residues. From germline, CDR1 is SGDLS and CDR2 YYNGEE. The CDR3 DNA follows: TGTGCCAGCAGCGTAGCCCCGCAGCGGGGGACCAATGAGCAGTTCTTC. This encodes CASSVAPQRGTNEQFF.

V and J are TRBV5-1 and TRBJ1-5; TRBD1 is a possible D gene (5 bases). The germline V and J ends were trimmed by 2 bases and 2 bases, with 11 bases remaining between them. In germline, CDR1 is SGHRS, CDR2 YFSETQ. This CDR3 region has 15 residues. DNA for the CDR3: TGCGCCAGCAGCTTCAGACCGGGGGGCAATCAGCCCCAGCATTTT. Translation: CASSFRPGGNQPQHF.